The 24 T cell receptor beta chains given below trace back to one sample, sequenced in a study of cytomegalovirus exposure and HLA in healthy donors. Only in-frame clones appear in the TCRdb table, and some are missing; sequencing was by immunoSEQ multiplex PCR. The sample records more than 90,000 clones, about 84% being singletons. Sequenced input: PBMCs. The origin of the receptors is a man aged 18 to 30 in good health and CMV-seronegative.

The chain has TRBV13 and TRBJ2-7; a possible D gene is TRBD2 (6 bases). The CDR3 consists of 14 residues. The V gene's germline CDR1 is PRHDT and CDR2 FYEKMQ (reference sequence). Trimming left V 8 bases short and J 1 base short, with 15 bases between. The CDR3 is CASGQEGMSYEQYF. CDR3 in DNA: TGTGCCAGCGGGCAGGAGGGAATGTCCTACGAGCAGTACTTC. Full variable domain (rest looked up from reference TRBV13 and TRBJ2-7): AAGVIQSPRHLIKEKRETATLKCYPIPRHDTVYWYQQGPGQDPQFLISFYEKMQSDKGSIPDRFSAQQFSDYHSELNMSSLELGDSALYFCASGQEGMSYEQYFGPGTRLTVT.

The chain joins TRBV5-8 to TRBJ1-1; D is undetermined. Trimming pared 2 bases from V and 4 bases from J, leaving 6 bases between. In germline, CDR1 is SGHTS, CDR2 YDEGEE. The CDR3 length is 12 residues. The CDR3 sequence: CASSFRGTEAFF. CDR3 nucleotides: TGTGCCAGCAGCTTTCGCGGCACTGAAGCTTTCTTT.

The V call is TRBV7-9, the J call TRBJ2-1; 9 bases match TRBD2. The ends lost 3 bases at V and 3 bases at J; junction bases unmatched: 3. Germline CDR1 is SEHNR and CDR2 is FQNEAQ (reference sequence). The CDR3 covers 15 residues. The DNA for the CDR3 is TGTGCCAGCAGCTTTGCGGGGGGGAACTACAATGAGCAGTTCTTC. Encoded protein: CASSFAGGNYNEQFF.

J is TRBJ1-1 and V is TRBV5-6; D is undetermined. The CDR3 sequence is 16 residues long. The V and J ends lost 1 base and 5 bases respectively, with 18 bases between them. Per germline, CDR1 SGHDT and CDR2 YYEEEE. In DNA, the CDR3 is TGTGCCAGCAGCTTGTTTCACACTGGCCGGCGGACTGAAGCTTTCTTT. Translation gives CASSLFHTGRRTEAFF.

For the CDR3, the DNA is TGTGCCAGCAGCCCAACCGGGGTCTACGAGCAGTACTTC. This gives the protein CASSPTGVYEQYF. The rearrangement joins TRBV5-6 to TRBJ2-7, with a possible D match to TRBD2 (5 bases). V dropped 4 bases and J dropped 3 bases, with 11 bases sitting between them. This CDR3 is 13 amino acids long. Per the germline V gene, CDR1 is SGHDT and CDR2 is YYEEEE. The variable domain in full, with the rest retrieved from reference TRBV5-6 and TRBJ2-7, is DAGVTQSPTHLIKTRGQQVTLRCSPKSGHDTVSWYQQALGQGPQFIFQYYEEEERQRGNFPDRFSGHQFPNYSSELNVNALLLGDSALYLCASSPTGVYEQYFGPGTRLTVT.

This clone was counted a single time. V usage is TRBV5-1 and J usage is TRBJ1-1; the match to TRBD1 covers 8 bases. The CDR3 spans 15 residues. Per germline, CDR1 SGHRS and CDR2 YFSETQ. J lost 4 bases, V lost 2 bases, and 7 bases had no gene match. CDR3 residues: CASSLRQGIGTEAFF. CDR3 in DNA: TGCGCCAGCAGCTTAAGACAGGGGATTGGCACTGAAGCTTTCTTT.

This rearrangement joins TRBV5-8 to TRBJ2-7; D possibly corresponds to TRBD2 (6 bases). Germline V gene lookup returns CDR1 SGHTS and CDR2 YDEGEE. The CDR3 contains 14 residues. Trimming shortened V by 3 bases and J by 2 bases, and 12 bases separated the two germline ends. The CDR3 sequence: CASSSPGGTYEQYF. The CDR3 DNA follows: TGTGCCAGCAGCTCCCCCGGAGGGACCTACGAGCAGTACTTC.

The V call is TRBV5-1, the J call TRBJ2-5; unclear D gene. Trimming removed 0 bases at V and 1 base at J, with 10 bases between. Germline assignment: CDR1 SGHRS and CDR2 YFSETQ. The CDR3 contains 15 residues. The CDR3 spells CASSLARASQETQYF. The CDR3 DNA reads TGCGCCAGCAGCTTGGCTAGAGCCAGCCAAGAGACCCAGTACTTC. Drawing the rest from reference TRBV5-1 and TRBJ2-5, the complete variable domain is KAGVTQTPRYLIKTRGQQVTLSCSPISGHRSVSWYQQTPGQGLQFLFEYFSETQRNKGNFPGRFSGRQFSNSRSEMNVSTLELGDSALYLCASSLARASQETQYFGPGTRLLVL.

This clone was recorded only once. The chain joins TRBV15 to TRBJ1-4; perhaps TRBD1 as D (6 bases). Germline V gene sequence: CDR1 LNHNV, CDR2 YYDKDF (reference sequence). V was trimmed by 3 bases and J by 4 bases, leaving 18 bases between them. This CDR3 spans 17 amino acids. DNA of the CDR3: TGTGCCACCAGCAGGGAGCCCCAGGGGTGGGATAATGAAAAACTGTTTTTT. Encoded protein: CATSREPQGWDNEKLFF.

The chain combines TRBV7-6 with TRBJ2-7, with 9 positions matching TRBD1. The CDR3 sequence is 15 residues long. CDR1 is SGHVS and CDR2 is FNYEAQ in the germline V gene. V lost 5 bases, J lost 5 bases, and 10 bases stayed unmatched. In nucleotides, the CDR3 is TGTGCCAGCAGCATCATCGGGACAGGGAAAGACGAGCAGTACTTC. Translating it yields CASSIIGTGKDEQYF.

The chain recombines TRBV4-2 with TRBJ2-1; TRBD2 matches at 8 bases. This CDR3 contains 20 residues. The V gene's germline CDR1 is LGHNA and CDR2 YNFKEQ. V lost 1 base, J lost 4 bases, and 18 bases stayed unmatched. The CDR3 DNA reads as TGTGCCAGCAGCCAAGGGACCGGAAGTGGGGCGGGGGGAAGGTACAATGAGCAGTTCTTC. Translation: CASSQGTGSGAGGRYNEQFF.

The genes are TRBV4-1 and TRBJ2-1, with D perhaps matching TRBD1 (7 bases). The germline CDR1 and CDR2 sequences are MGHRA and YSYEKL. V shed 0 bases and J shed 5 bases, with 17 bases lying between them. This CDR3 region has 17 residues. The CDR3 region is CASSQDPGGGAHNEQFF. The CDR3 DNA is TGCGCCAGCAGCCAAGATCCAGGAGGGGGCGCACACAATGAGCAGTTCTTC.

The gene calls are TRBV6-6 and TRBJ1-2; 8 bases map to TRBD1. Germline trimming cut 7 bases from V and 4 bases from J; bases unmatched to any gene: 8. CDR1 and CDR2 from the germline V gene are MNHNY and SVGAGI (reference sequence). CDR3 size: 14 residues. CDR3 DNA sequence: TGTGCCAGCAACCGTGGACAGGGCGGCTATGGCTACACCTTC. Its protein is CASNRGQGGYGYTF.

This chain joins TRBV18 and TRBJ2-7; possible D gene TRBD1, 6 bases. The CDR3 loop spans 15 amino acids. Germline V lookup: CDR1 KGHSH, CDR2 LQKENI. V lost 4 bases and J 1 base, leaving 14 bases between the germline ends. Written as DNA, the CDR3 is TGTGCCAGCTCACGCATACAGGGATTTTCCTACGAGCAGTACTTC. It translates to CASSRIQGFSYEQYF.

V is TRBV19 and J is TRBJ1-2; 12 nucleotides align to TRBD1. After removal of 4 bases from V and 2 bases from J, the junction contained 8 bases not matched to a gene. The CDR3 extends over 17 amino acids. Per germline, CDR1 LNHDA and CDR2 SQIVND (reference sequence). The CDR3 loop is CASSTPRDRGLNYGYTF. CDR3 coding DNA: TGTGCCAGTAGTACTCCCCGGGACAGGGGGCTCAACTATGGCTACACCTTC. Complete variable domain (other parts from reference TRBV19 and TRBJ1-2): DGGITQSPKYLFRKEGQNVTLSCEQNLNHDAMYWYRQDPGQGLRLIYYSQIVNDFQKGDIAEGYSVSREKKESFPLTVTSAQKNPTAFYLCASSTPRDRGLNYGYTFGSGTRLTVV.

CDR3 in amino acids: CARAQGNTEAFF. CDR3 coding DNA: TGTGCCCGGGCGCAGGGTAACACTGAAGCTTTCTTT. V usage is TRBV30 and J usage is TRBJ1-1, with a weak D call TRBD1 (5 bases). The V end was cut by 8 bases, the J end by 2 bases, with 12 bases between. CDR1 and CDR2 from the germline V gene are GTSNPN and SVGIG (reference sequence). CDR3 length equals 12 residues.

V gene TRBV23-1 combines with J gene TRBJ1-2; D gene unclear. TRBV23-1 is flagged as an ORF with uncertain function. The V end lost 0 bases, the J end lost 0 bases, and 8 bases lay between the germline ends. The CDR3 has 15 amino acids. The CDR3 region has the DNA TGCGCCAGCAGTCAATCTGGACTATCTAACTATGGCTACACCTTC. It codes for CASSQSGLSNYGYTF.

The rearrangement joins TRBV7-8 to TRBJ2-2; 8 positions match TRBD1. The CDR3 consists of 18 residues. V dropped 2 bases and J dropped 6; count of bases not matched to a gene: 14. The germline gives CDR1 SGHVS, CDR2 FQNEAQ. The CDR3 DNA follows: TGTGCCAGCAGCTTAAAACAACGGGACAGGTTTTCCGCCGGGGAGCTGTTTTTT. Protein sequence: CASSLKQRDRFSAGELFF.

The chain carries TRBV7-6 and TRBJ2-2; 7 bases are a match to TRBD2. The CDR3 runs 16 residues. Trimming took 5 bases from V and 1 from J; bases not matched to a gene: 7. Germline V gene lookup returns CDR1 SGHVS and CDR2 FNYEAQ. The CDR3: CASSPLAGQNTGELFF. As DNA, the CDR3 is TGTGCCAGCAGCCCGTTAGCGGGCCAGAACACCGGGGAGCTGTTTTTT.

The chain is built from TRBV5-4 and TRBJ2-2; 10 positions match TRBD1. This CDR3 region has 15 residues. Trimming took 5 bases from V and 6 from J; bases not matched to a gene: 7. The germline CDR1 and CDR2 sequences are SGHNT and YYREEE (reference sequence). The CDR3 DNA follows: TGTGCCAGCAGAGCCGGGACAGGGGTCGCCGGGGAGCTGTTTTTT. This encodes CASRAGTGVAGELFF. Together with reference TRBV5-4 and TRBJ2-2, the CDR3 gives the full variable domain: ETGVTQSPTHLIKTRGQQVTLRCSSQSGHNTVSWYQQALGQGPQFIFQYYREEENGRGNFPPRFSGLQFPNYSSELNVNALELDDSALYLCASRAGTGVAGELFFGEGSRLTVL.

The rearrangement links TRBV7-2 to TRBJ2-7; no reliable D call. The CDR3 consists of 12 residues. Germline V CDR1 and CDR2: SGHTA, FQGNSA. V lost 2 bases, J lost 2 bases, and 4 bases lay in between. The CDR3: CASSLPPYEQYF. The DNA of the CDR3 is TGTGCCAGCAGCTTACCTCCCTACGAGCAGTACTTC.

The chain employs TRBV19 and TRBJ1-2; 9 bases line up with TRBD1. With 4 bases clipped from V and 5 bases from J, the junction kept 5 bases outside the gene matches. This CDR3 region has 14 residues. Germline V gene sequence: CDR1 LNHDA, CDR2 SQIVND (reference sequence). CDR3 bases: TGTGCCAGTAGTACCAGACAGGGGGATTATGGCTACACCTTC. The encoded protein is CASSTRQGDYGYTF.

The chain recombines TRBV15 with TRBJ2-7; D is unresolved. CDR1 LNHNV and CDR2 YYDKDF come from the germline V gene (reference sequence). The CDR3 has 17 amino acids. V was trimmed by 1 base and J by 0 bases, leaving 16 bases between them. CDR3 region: CATSRGPPERSSYEQYF. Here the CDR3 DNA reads TGTGCCACCAGCAGAGGGCCCCCCGAGAGGAGCTCCTACGAGCAGTACTTC.

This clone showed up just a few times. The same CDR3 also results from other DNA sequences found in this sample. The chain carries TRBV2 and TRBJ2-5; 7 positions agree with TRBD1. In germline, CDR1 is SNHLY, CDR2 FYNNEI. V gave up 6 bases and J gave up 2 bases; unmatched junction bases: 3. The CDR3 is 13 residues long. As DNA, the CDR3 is TGTGCCAGCAGCAGGGACAGACAAGAGACCCAGTACTTC. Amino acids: CASSRDRQETQYF.